Presented here are 32 T cell receptor beta chains from one specimen sequenced in a study of blood T cell repertoires in COVID-19. The method was immunoSEQ multiplex PCR; TCRdb's version includes in-frame clones alone and lacks a portion of them. This sample has approximately 270,000 clones, with about 80% found just once. Sequences were obtained from peripheral blood. The receptors were gathered from a person aged 65 to 85 with COVID-19, enrolled during active disease.

This chain uses TRBV27 with TRBJ2-7; 8 bases align to TRBD2. Germline assignment: CDR1 MNHEY and CDR2 SMNVEV (reference sequence). This CDR3 contains 13 residues. The V gene end was trimmed by 5 bases and the J gene end by 6 bases; junction bases not matched to a gene: 6. CDR3 DNA: TGTGCCAGCAGTATCCCCGGGGGGGGCGAGCAGTACTTC. This encodes CASSIPGGGEQYF.

This clone occurred a few times. This chain connects TRBV5-1 to TRBJ2-5; 14 positions match TRBD2. With V trimmed by 0 bases and J by 3 bases, 4 bases remained unmatched. This CDR3 is built from 17 residues. Germline V gene sequence: CDR1 SGHRS, CDR2 YFSETQ. The CDR3 protein is CASSLARGLAGEETQYF. The DNA for the CDR3 is TGCGCCAGCAGCTTGGCTAGGGGACTAGCGGGAGAAGAGACCCAGTACTTC.

This sequence joins TRBV2 and TRBJ1-2; 7 nucleotides agree with TRBD1. This CDR3 spans 15 amino acids. CDR1 and CDR2 from the germline V gene are SNHLY and FYNNEI. V lost 2 bases to trimming and J lost 2 bases; unmatched junction nucleotides: 5. CDR3 amino acids: CASSELGQLNYGYTF. In DNA, the CDR3 is TGTGCCAGCAGTGAACTGGGACAGCTCAACTATGGCTACACCTTC. The whole variable domain, remainder taken from reference TRBV2 and TRBJ1-2, is EPEVTQTPSHQVTQMGQEVILRCVPISNHLYFYWYRQILGQKVEFLVSFYNNEISEKSEIFDDQFSVERPDGSNFTLKIRSTKLEDSAMYFCASSELGQLNYGYTFGSGTRLTVV.

The rearrangement links TRBV6-2 or TRBV6-3 to TRBJ2-1, with 11 bases aligning to TRBD1. The CDR3 contains 15 residues. The germline gives CDR1 MNHEY, CDR2 SVGEGT. The V and J ends lost 2 bases and 7 bases, in that order; junction bases with no gene match: 4. This chain's CDR3 is CASSYGGTGGNEQFF. CDR3 coding DNA: TGTGCCAGCAGTTACGGCGGGACAGGGGGTAATGAGCAGTTCTTC.

In its sample, this clone was seen once. This chain uses TRBV1 with TRBJ2-5; TRBD2 reflects the table's D call only, with no check against the DNA. TRBV1 is a known pseudogene. The CDR3 totals 20 residues. DNA for the CDR3: TGCACCAGCAGCCTAGTTCCCGGCGGTATCGGCGGGGGTTTACAAGAGACCCAGTACTTC. Translation: CTSSLVPGGIGGGLQETQYF.

This clone is a singleton in its sample. V gene TRBV19 combines with J gene TRBJ1-2, with 7 bases lining up with TRBD1. Germline-derived CDR1 and CDR2 are LNHDA and SQIVND (reference sequence). After removal of 8 bases from V and 0 bases from J, the junction contained 9 bases not matched to a gene. There are 15 residues in the CDR3. CDR3 in amino acids: CASRRDRSSNYGYTF. For the CDR3, the DNA is TGTGCCAGTCGCCGGGACAGATCATCTAACTATGGCTACACCTTC.

The rearrangement joins TRBV2 to TRBJ1-5; D may be TRBD1 (5 bases). Germline CDR1 and CDR2: SNHLY and FYNNEI. Trimming took 8 bases from V and 3 from J, leaving 8 bases between them. CDR3 length: 12 amino acids. In nucleotides, the CDR3 is TGTGCCAGCGCACAGGCCAATCAGCCCCAGCATTTT. As protein: CASAQANQPQHF.

V usage is TRBV5-1 and J usage is TRBJ1-1, with D perhaps matching TRBD1 (6 bases). Germline V gives CDR1 SGHRS, CDR2 YFSETQ. Trimming shortened V by 3 bases and J by 0 bases, and 12 bases separated the two germline ends. CDR3 length: 15 residues. This CDR3 is CASSSTGPMNTEAFF. The CDR3 coding sequence is TGCGCCAGCAGCTCCACAGGGCCCATGAACACTGAAGCTTTCTTT.

The rearrangement links TRBV4-3 to TRBJ1-4, with D unresolved. Germline V gene sequence: CDR1 LGHNA, CDR2 YSLEER. CDR3 length: 16 residues. V lost 4 bases and J lost 7, with 19 bases in between. The CDR3, as DNA: TGCGCCAGCAGCCTCATAAAGGGCGGGAGAGGTGAAAAACTGTTTTTT. This codes for CASSLIKGGRGEKLFF.

This clone has just one count. The chain combines TRBV19 with TRBJ2-5; a weak D match, TRBD1 (7 bases). The CDR3 consists of 15 residues. Germline V gives CDR1 LNHDA, CDR2 SQIVND (reference sequence). V lost 3 bases, J lost 3 bases, and 14 bases lay in between. The chain's CDR3 is CASSISGGQKETQYF. In DNA form, the CDR3 reads TGTGCCAGTAGTATCTCCGGGGGACAGAAAGAGACCCAGTACTTC.

The gene calls are TRBV28 and TRBJ1-6, with TRBD1 matching over 9 bases. Trimming removed 3 bases from V and 10 bases from J; junction bases left unmatched: 13. The CDR3 contains 17 residues. The germline gives CDR1 MDHEN, CDR2 SYDVKM. The CDR3 loop is CASSFLSGTGLPSPLHF. For the CDR3, the DNA is TGTGCCAGCAGTTTCTTGTCCGGGACAGGGCTCCCCTCACCCCTCCACTTT.

V gene TRBV15 combines with J gene TRBJ1-5; 8 positions agree with TRBD1. Per the germline V gene, CDR1 is LNHNV and CDR2 is YYDKDF (reference sequence). This CDR3 is 17 amino acids long. J was trimmed by 0 bases and V by 2 bases; bases with no gene match: 6. The CDR3 DNA reads TGTGCCACCAGCAGAAGACGGACAGGGTCTAGCAATCAGCCCCAGCATTTT. Translating it yields CATSRRRTGSSNQPQHF.

This clone appeared once. The chain employs TRBV6-5 and TRBJ2-2; 8 nucleotides match TRBD2. The V segment lost 6 bases and the J segment 3 bases; nucleotides outside the gene matches: 6. The germline CDR1 and CDR2 sequences are MNHEY and SVGAGI. CDR3 length equals 15 residues. DNA of the CDR3: TGTGCCAGCAGCCCGGGGGGGAGGGACACCGGGGAGCTGTTTTTT. Translation: CASSPGGRDTGELFF.

V is TRBV21-1 and J is TRBJ1-3; the D call of TRBD1 is as the table states it, not checked on the DNA. TRBV21-1 represents a pseudogene. This CDR3 spans 17 amino acids. The CDR3 DNA reads TGTGCCAGCAGCAAAGTGGGACAGGGCCACTCTGGAAACACCATATATTTT. Translating it yields CASSKVGQGHSGNTIYF.

The chain has TRBV7-3 and TRBJ1-6; D gene unclear. Deletions cut 4 bases from V and 7 bases from J, with 14 bases between. Per germline, CDR1 SGHTA and CDR2 FQGTGA. The CDR3 has 15 amino acids. The CDR3 DNA is TGTGCCAGCAGCTCTGACTCCTACCCAAATTCACCCCTCCACTTT. It codes for CASSSDSYPNSPLHF. Variable domain in full (rest from reference TRBV7-3 and TRBJ1-6): GAGVSQTPSNKVTEKGKYVELRCDPISGHTALYWYRQSLGQGPEFLIYFQGTGAADDSGLPNDRFFAVRPEGSVSTLKIQRTERGDSAVYLCASSSDSYPNSPLHFGNGTRLTVT.

This chain links TRBV7-9 with TRBJ1-6, with D unresolved. V was pared by 5 bases and J by 10 bases, with 18 bases between. The CDR3 runs 15 residues. Germline CDR1 and CDR2: SEHNR and FQNEAQ (reference sequence). In DNA form, the CDR3 reads TGTGCCAGCAGCCTACATTCAGCGCGTAACTCACCCCTCCACTTT. Its protein is CASSLHSARNSPLHF.

This clone has a single count. The genes are TRBV6-2 or TRBV6-3 and TRBJ2-1, with D perhaps TRBD2 (5 bases). V lost 4 bases, J lost 0 bases, and 10 bases lay in between. CDR3 length: 15 amino acids. Germline assignment: CDR1 MNHEY and CDR2 SVGEGT. CDR3 loop: CASSWEISSYNEQFF. The CDR3 nucleotides are TGTGCCAGCAGTTGGGAGATAAGCTCCTACAATGAGCAGTTCTTC.

V is TRBV27 and J is TRBJ2-5, with D maybe TRBD1 (5 bases). Trimming removed 0 bases at V and 5 bases at J, with 13 bases between. This CDR3 has 15 amino acids. Per germline, CDR1 MNHEY and CDR2 SMNVEV (reference sequence). CDR3 sequence: CASSLSTGSGETQYF. The CDR3 DNA reads TGTGCCAGCAGTTTATCCACAGGTAGTGGGGAGACCCAGTACTTC.

The gene calls are TRBV7-9 and TRBJ1-1; 7 bases match TRBD1. CDR1 SEHNR and CDR2 FQNEAQ come from the germline V gene (reference sequence). The CDR3 contains 15 residues. The trim removed 5 bases at V and 0 bases at J, leaving 6 bases unmatched. In DNA, the CDR3 is TGTGCCAGCAGCCAACGAGGACAGGTGAACACTGAAGCTTTCTTT. It specifies CASSQRGQVNTEAFF.

The chain couples TRBV6-6 to TRBJ2-7; 9 bases match TRBD1. This CDR3 spans 18 amino acids. J lost 5 bases, V lost 5 bases, and 19 bases had no gene match. The germline V gene has CDR1 MNHNY and CDR2 SVGAGI (reference sequence). CDR3 sequence reads: CASSPSGPAGTGFHEQYF. The CDR3 DNA sequence: TGTGCCAGCAGTCCTTCGGGGCCCGCCGGGACAGGGTTCCACGAGCAGTACTTC.

CDR3 protein: CASSFTGMLVNIQYF. For the CDR3, the DNA is TGTGCCAGCAGTTTCACAGGGATGCTAGTTAACATTCAGTACTTC. This chain joins TRBV28 and TRBJ2-4, with a tentative D call TRBD1 (6 bases). In germline, CDR1 is MDHEN, CDR2 SYDVKM. With 3 bases removed from V and 7 bases from J, the gap between germline ends came to 16 bases. CDR3 size: 15 residues.

V is TRBV28 and J is TRBJ2-7, with D perhaps matching TRBD2 (6 bases). Germline V gene data show CDR1 as MDHEN and CDR2 as SYDVKM. The CDR3 totals 14 residues. V gave up 2 bases and J gave up 5 bases, with 13 bases separating them. The CDR3 coding sequence is TGTGCCAGCAGTTTAACGGGAGAGAGGAACGAGCAGTACTTC. Translating gives CASSLTGERNEQYF.

This chain joins TRBV28 and TRBJ1-2; the match to TRBD1 covers 8 bases. The V gene's germline CDR1 is MDHEN and CDR2 SYDVKM. The CDR3 has 16 residues. Unmatched junction bases numbered 19, after V lost 7 bases and J lost 9 bases. For the CDR3, the DNA is TGTGCCAGCACCCCAGGGGGCGGGGCTGCGGGTATCCGCTACACCTTC. Residues: CASTPGGGAAGIRYTF.

The chain uses TRBV7-9 and TRBJ2-7, with 12 positions matching TRBD1. Trimming removed 1 base from V and 7 bases from J; junction bases left unmatched: 5. The germline CDR1 and CDR2 sequences are SEHNR and FQNEAQ (reference sequence). The CDR3 totals 15 residues. DNA of the CDR3: TGTGCCAGCAGCTTAGGGGGACAGGGGGCGCGGGAGCAGTACTTC. Protein sequence: CASSLGGQGAREQYF.

The V and J genes are TRBV3-1 (or the pseudogene TRBV3-2) and TRBJ2-2; 8 bases line up with TRBD2. V lost 7 bases, J lost 1 base, and 5 bases stayed unmatched. Germline V gives CDR1 LGHDT, CDR2 YNNKEL (reference sequence). The CDR3 runs 15 residues. CDR3 nucleotide sequence: TGTGCCAGCAAGTCCCTAGCGGGGAACACCGGGGAGCTGTTTTTT. Translating it yields CASKSLAGNTGELFF.

V gene TRBV19 combines with J gene TRBJ2-1, with D possibly matching TRBD2 (5 bases). Germline loops: CDR1 LNHDA, CDR2 SQIVND (reference sequence). Trimming left V 5 bases short and J 5 bases short, with 13 bases between. The CDR3 loop spans 14 amino acids. The CDR3 bases are TGTGCCAGTAGTGTTTCGGGGTTTAACAATGAGCAGTTCTTC. Amino acid sequence: CASSVSGFNNEQFF.

This chain connects TRBV6-5 to TRBJ2-5; 11 nucleotides align to TRBD2. Germline CDR1 and CDR2: MNHEY and SVGAGI. With V trimmed by 9 bases and J by 5 bases, 11 bases remained unmatched. This CDR3 comprises 15 residues. The CDR3 sequence: CASLLAGGVGETQYF. CDR3 in DNA: TGTGCCAGTCTTCTAGCGGGGGGAGTGGGGGAGACCCAGTACTTC.

In DNA form, the CDR3 reads TGTGCCAGCAGCTTCCCTAGCGGGGGCCACAACCGTTACAATGAGCAGTTCTTC. Protein sequence: CASSFPSGGHNRYNEQFF. This chain links TRBV28 with TRBJ2-1; TRBD2 aligns across 10 bases. The CDR3 has 18 amino acids. The germline gives CDR1 MDHEN, CDR2 SYDVKM. Unmatched junction bases numbered 15, after V lost 6 bases and J lost 4 bases.

This chain joins TRBV19 and TRBJ1-1; D is uncertain. Between the trimmed V and J ends, which lost 8 bases and 4 bases, there was a span of 14 bases. The germline V gene encodes CDR1 LNHDA and CDR2 SQIVND (reference sequence). The CDR3 consists of 13 residues. The CDR3 spells CASGSERSTEAFF. The CDR3, as DNA: TGTGCCAGTGGATCAGAGCGAAGCACTGAAGCTTTCTTT.

This clone has a single count. The CDR3 is CASSLGGQLEQYF. The CDR3 DNA follows: TGTGCCAGCAGCTTAGGGGGACAGCTCGAGCAGTACTTC. V gene TRBV5-5 combines with J gene TRBJ2-7; TRBD1 agrees at 7 bases. Germline V gives CDR1 SGHKS, CDR2 YYEKEE (reference sequence). The CDR3 runs to 13 residues. J gave up 6 bases and V 2 bases, and 5 bases lay outside the gene matches. The full variable domain, its missing parts supplied by reference TRBV5-5 and TRBJ2-7, is DAGVTQSPTHLIKTRGQQVTLRCSPISGHKSVSWYQQVLGQGPQFIFQYYEKEERGRGNFPDRFSARQFPNYSSELNVNALLLGDSALYLCASSLGGQLEQYFGPGTRLTVT.

The gene calls are TRBV6-5 and TRBJ2-3, with 8 bases aligning to TRBD1. There are 15 residues in the CDR3. Trimming took 6 bases from V and 0 from J; bases not matched to a gene: 5. The V gene's germline CDR1 is MNHEY and CDR2 SVGAGI. CDR3 protein: CASRNRGVSTDTQYF. The CDR3 DNA reads TGTGCCAGCAGGAACAGGGGGGTCAGCACAGATACGCAGTATTTT.

This chain joins TRBV29-1 and TRBJ2-2, with TRBD1 as a possible D gene (5 bases). Germline V CDR1 and CDR2: SQVTM, ANQGSEA. The CDR3 extends over 13 amino acids. V was cut by 6 bases and J by 1 base, with 9 bases left in between. DNA for the CDR3: TGCAGCGTGATGACAGTGAACACCGGGGAGCTGTTTTTT. Amino acid sequence: CSVMTVNTGELFF.